These T cell receptor beta chains were read from a single sample in a study of a mutant IDH1 vaccine in newly diagnosed glioma. Antigen specificity for these receptors is unknown. Some clones are missing from TCRdb's copy, which holds only in-frame ones; the method was immunoSEQ multiplex PCR. In the table there are about 67,000 clones, about nine tenths of which are singletons. This material consisted of PBMCs, taken from a glioma patient whose treatment included an IDH1 peptide vaccine. These receptors came from a man in his forties or fifties with glioma. The CDR3 runs from the conserved cysteine through the conserved F or W.

cdr3_aa: CASSLAKTGELFF; v_call: TRBV28; j_call: TRBJ2-2
cdr3_aa: CASSTGRTGLYGNTIYF; v_call: TRBV28; j_call: TRBJ1-3
cdr3_aa: CASSELRGVNTGELFF; v_call: TRBV6-1; j_call: TRBJ2-2
cdr3_aa: CSAGQGFEAFF; v_call: TRBV29-1; j_call: TRBJ1-1
cdr3_aa: CASSLIGGGTAGQLTYEQYF; v_call: TRBV28; j_call: TRBJ2-7
cdr3_aa: CASRRDRAFF; v_call: TRBV28; j_call: TRBJ1-1
cdr3_aa: CASSSLPGQGNNEQFF; v_call: TRBV6-5; j_call: TRBJ2-1
cdr3_aa: CASSPDGNYGYTF; v_call: TRBV7-8; j_call: TRBJ1-2
cdr3_aa: CASSYRTGLNSPLHF; v_call: TRBV28; j_call: TRBJ1-6
cdr3_aa: CASSSGGGYTF; v_call: TRBV6-5; j_call: TRBJ1-2
cdr3_aa: CASSPWAQPNEQFF; v_call: TRBV4-2; j_call: TRBJ2-1
cdr3_aa: CASSLVRQSTGELFF; v_call: TRBV7-2; j_call: TRBJ2-2
cdr3_aa: CASSLGSSGANVLTF; v_call: TRBV5-1; j_call: TRBJ2-6
cdr3_aa: CASSTGGYSPLHF; v_call: TRBV25-1; j_call: TRBJ1-6
cdr3_aa: CASSFRGSLNYGYTF; v_call: TRBV5-6; j_call: TRBJ1-2
cdr3_aa: CASSPGPKSATDTQYF; v_call: TRBV5-6; j_call: TRBJ2-3
cdr3_aa: CASTPKLASGELFF; v_call: TRBV2; j_call: TRBJ2-2